Below, 30 T cell receptor beta chains from the same sample are listed, as sequenced in a study of blood T cell repertoires in COVID-19 (dated by TCRdb to the early 2020s). Library method: the immunoSEQ multiplex PCR assay. As stored in TCRdb, this immuneACCESS dataset retains in-frame rearrangements with V and J assigned. A fraction of the clones does not appear; measured against another copy, unresolved V genes explain less than half of the discrepancy, and the remainder lacks a known reason. This sample lists about 94,000 clones; over 70% were detected once. Over 15% of the sample is in the top ten clones. Sequencing used peripheral blood. These receptors all stem from a human donor in a cohort sampled during active COVID-19.

This clone was counted between two and nine times. V is TRBV15 and J is TRBJ2-6; 7 bases agree with TRBD1. The V and J ends lost 1 base and 2 bases, in that order; junction bases with no gene match: 5. CDR1 LNHNV and CDR2 YYDKDF come from the germline V gene (reference sequence). The CDR3 length is 17 residues. The DNA for the CDR3 is TGTGCCACCAGCAGAGCCCCGACAGGGACTGGGGCCAACGTCCTGACTTTC. Translated: CATSRAPTGTGANVLTF.

The chain employs TRBV5-1 and TRBJ1-3; 11 bases map to TRBD1. The J segment lost 2 bases and the V segment lost 4 bases, leaving 2 bases of the junction unmatched. Germline loops: CDR1 SGHRS, CDR2 YFSETQ. This CDR3 is 15 amino acids long. CDR3 nucleotides: TGCGCCAGCAGCCGGGGACAGGGGGCTGGAAACACCATATATTTT. Protein sequence: CASSRGQGAGNTIYF.

This clone showed up just a few times. V usage is TRBV27 and J usage is TRBJ2-7; 7 bases align to TRBD2. This CDR3 spans 15 amino acids. The V gene's germline CDR1 is MNHEY and CDR2 SMNVEV (reference sequence). With 6 bases clipped from V and 4 bases from J, the junction kept 12 bases outside the gene matches. The CDR3 here is CASSVPGRPPYEQYF. The CDR3 DNA is TGTGCCAGCAGCGTCCCCGGGAGGCCCCCTTACGAGCAGTACTTC.

The chain has TRBV12-3 or TRBV12-4 and TRBJ2-7; a weak D match, TRBD2 (5 bases). This CDR3 is 13 amino acids long. V was trimmed by 6 bases and J by 3 bases, leaving 12 bases between them. The CDR3 DNA is TGTGCCAGCAGCCGGAGTACTAGCTACGAGCAGTACTTC. It specifies CASSRSTSYEQYF.

The chain uses TRBV6-2 or TRBV6-3 and TRBJ2-5; 14 bases map to TRBD2. CDR3 length: 21 residues. Germline V lookup: CDR1 MNHEY, CDR2 SVGEGT. Trimming took 0 bases from V and 5 from J; bases not matched to a gene: 17. Here the CDR3 DNA reads TGTGCCAGCAGTTACTCGAGGGCCGGACTAGCGGGAGGCCTCATGGGGGAGACCCAGTACTTC. It yields the protein CASSYSRAGLAGGLMGETQYF.

This clone was detected a few times. The gene calls are TRBV5-1 and TRBJ1-2; 7 nucleotides agree with TRBD1. CDR1 SGHRS and CDR2 YFSETQ come from the germline V gene. The junction had 4 bases not matched to a gene; V was cut back by 0 bases and J by 5 bases. The CDR3 spans 14 residues. The CDR3 region is CASSLGGQSYGYTF. The CDR3 bases are TGCGCCAGCAGCTTGGGGGGACAGAGTTATGGCTACACCTTC.

This clone has more than one count but fewer than ten. Its ends do not fully match the called genes, so a read error is possible. V is TRBV12-3 or TRBV12-4 and J is TRBJ1-5, with D unclear. The length of the CDR3 is 12 residues. In DNA, the CDR3 is TGTGCCAGCAGTACCGGTGATCAACCCCAGCATTTT. Encoded protein: CASSTGDQPQHF.

V usage is TRBV2 and J usage is TRBJ2-7; TRBD1 aligns across 9 bases. The trim removed 6 bases at V and 5 bases at J, leaving 8 bases unmatched. Germline assignment: CDR1 SNHLY and CDR2 FYNNEI. This CDR3 contains 14 residues. The CDR3 DNA reads TGTGCCAGCAGGTCGACAGGGGGTAGGGACGAGCAGTACTTC. Residues: CASRSTGGRDEQYF.

This chain connects TRBV4-2 to TRBJ1-1; D is perhaps TRBD1 (5 bases). The CDR3 length is 15 residues. Trimming removed 0 bases from V and 5 bases from J, with 13 bases in between. The germline V gene has CDR1 LGHNA and CDR2 YNFKEQ. CDR3 in amino acids: CASSQDQGGKTEAFF. The CDR3 coding sequence is TGTGCCAGCAGCCAAGATCAGGGAGGTAAAACTGAAGCTTTCTTT.

The chain combines TRBV2 with TRBJ1-2; D is undetermined. The CDR3 is 13 amino acids. V dropped 2 bases and J dropped 2 bases, with 6 bases sitting between them. Looked up from germline, CDR1 is SNHLY and CDR2 is FYNNEI. CDR3 amino acids: CASSEPGNYGYTF. For the CDR3, the DNA is TGTGCCAGCAGTGAACCGGGAAACTATGGCTACACCTTC.

In nucleotides, the CDR3 is TGTGCCAGCAGCTTTATAAAGGACAGCTCCCTCCACTTT. Encoded protein: CASSFIKDSSLHF. This chain joins TRBV5-6 and TRBJ1-6; TRBD1 might be the D (6 bases). This CDR3 contains 13 residues. Looked up from germline, CDR1 is SGHDT and CDR2 is YYEEEE. Trimming pared 2 bases from V and 14 bases from J, leaving 14 bases between.

This clone was observed a handful of times. The chain carries TRBV5-1 and TRBJ1-1; weak D call: TRBD1 (6 bases). The V end was cut by 3 bases, the J end by 0 bases, with 15 bases between. This CDR3 contains 16 residues. Germline CDR1 is SGHRS and CDR2 is YFSETQ. The CDR3 DNA sequence: TGCGCCAGCAGCTCGCGAGCCGACAGGATGAACACTGAAGCTTTCTTT. This encodes CASSSRADRMNTEAFF.

J is TRBJ1-5 and V is TRBV20-1; D unresolved. The CDR3 is made up of 14 amino acids. V shed 3 bases and J shed 3 bases, with 12 bases lying between them. The germline V gene encodes CDR1 DFQATT and CDR2 SNEGSKA (reference sequence). CDR3 sequence (DNA): TGCAGTGCTAGTAAAGGCGGCAACAATCAGCCCCAGCATTTT. Protein: CSASKGGNNQPQHF.

The chain uses TRBV3-1 (or the pseudogene TRBV3-2) and TRBJ1-1; 7 bases fit TRBD1. Per the germline V gene, CDR1 is LGHDT and CDR2 is YNNKEL (reference sequence). This CDR3 has 15 residues. Unmatched junction bases numbered 6, after V lost 4 bases and J lost 1 base. The CDR3 region is CASSPRDSRNTEAFF. The CDR3 DNA is TGTGCCAGCAGCCCCCGGGACAGTCGGAACACTGAAGCTTTCTTT.

The V call is TRBV19, the J call TRBJ1-1; D is undetermined. Germline V gene sequence: CDR1 LNHDA, CDR2 SQIVND (reference sequence). The CDR3 contains 14 residues. The V gene lost 7 bases and the J gene lost 4 bases, with 16 bases spanning the gap. CDR3 sequence reads: CASISAGSRTEAFF. The CDR3 DNA follows: TGTGCCAGTATCTCCGCAGGCTCGCGCACTGAAGCTTTCTTT.

The genes are TRBV9 and TRBJ2-7, with TRBD2 identical over 7 bases. Germline lookup yields CDR1 SGDLS and CDR2 YYNGEE. The CDR3 totals 15 residues. J lost 0 bases, V lost 4 bases, and 7 bases had no gene match. The DNA of the CDR3 is TGTGCCAGCAGCCCCACAGCGGGATCCTCCTACGAGCAGTACTTC. Encoded protein: CASSPTAGSSYEQYF.

This chain links TRBV3-1 (or the pseudogene TRBV3-2) with TRBJ2-7; maybe TRBD2 (6 bases). This CDR3 has 13 amino acids. V shed 4 bases and J shed 7 bases, with 14 bases lying between them. The germline V gene encodes CDR1 LGHDT and CDR2 YNNKEL (reference sequence). This CDR3 reads CASSRGTGEEQYF. The CDR3, as DNA: TGTGCCAGCAGCCGCGGGACGGGTGAGGAGCAGTACTTC.

The chain couples TRBV11-2 to TRBJ2-5, with TRBD2 matching over 11 bases. The J segment lost 3 bases and the V segment lost 6 bases, leaving 6 bases of the junction unmatched. The CDR3 is made up of 15 amino acids. The germline V gene encodes CDR1 SGHAT and CDR2 FQNNGV. This CDR3 is CASRLSGRAEETQYF. The CDR3 nucleotides read TGTGCCAGCAGACTTAGCGGGAGGGCCGAAGAGACCCAGTACTTC. The full variable domain, rest sourced from reference TRBV11-2 and TRBJ2-5, is EAGVAQSPRYKIIEKRQSVAFWCNPISGHATLYWYQQILGQGPKLLIQFQNNGVVDDSQLPKDRFSAERLKGVDSTLKIQPAKLEDSAVYLCASRLSGRAEETQYFGPGTRLLVL.

The chain joins TRBV24-1 to TRBJ2-7; D is perhaps TRBD1 (6 bases). Germline V gene lookup returns CDR1 KGHDR and CDR2 SFDVKD. CDR3 size: 13 residues. V gave up 5 bases and J gave up 5 bases, with 12 bases separating them. CDR3 bases: TGTGCCACCAGTGCAGGGGATTTTCACGAGCAGTACTTC. This sequence encodes CATSAGDFHEQYF.

The chain employs TRBV29-1 and TRBJ2-3, with 7 bases aligning to TRBD2. Trimming cost V 7 bases and J 2 bases; bases outside gene matches: 12. Per the germline V gene, CDR1 is SQVTM and CDR2 is ANQGSEA. This CDR3 contains 15 residues. The CDR3: CSARLAGASTDTQYF. Here the CDR3 DNA reads TGCAGCGCACGACTAGCTGGAGCGTCCACAGATACGCAGTATTTT.

This chain joins TRBV5-5 and TRBJ2-1; 8 nucleotides match TRBD1. The junction had 8 bases not matched to a gene; V was cut back by 6 bases and J by 3 bases. The CDR3 totals 15 residues. CDR1 is SGHKS and CDR2 is YYEKEE in the germline V gene (reference sequence). This CDR3 reads CASTSGQGGYNEQFF. CDR3 bases: TGTGCCAGCACCTCCGGACAGGGTGGCTACAATGAGCAGTTCTTC.

The chain uses TRBV5-4 and TRBJ1-2; D is unclear. Germline CDR1 is SGHNT and CDR2 is YYREEE (reference sequence). With 0 bases removed from V and 7 bases from J, the gap between germline ends came to 16 bases. The CDR3 runs 15 residues. CDR3 DNA sequence: TGTGCCAGCAGCTTGGATTTTGCAGGAAGACGTGGCTACACCTTC. It codes for CASSLDFAGRRGYTF.

This clone was counted only a few times. V gene TRBV27 combines with J gene TRBJ1-6; D not resolved. The V gene lost 1 base and the J gene lost 14 bases, with 9 bases spanning the gap. CDR1 is MNHEY, CDR2 SMNVEV, per germline (reference sequence). The length of the CDR3 is 12 residues. The CDR3: CASSLLGRALHF. The DNA of the CDR3 is TGTGCCAGCAGTTTATTGGGGAGGGCCCTCCACTTT.

This sequence joins TRBV7-9 and TRBJ2-1, with 13 bases lining up with TRBD2. Losses at the gene ends were 5 bases for V and 7 bases for J; bases not matched to a gene: 8. CDR3 length: 16 amino acids. Germline CDR1 and CDR2: SEHNR and FQNEAQ (reference sequence). The CDR3: CASSLRLAGGFNEQFF. The DNA for the CDR3 is TGTGCCAGCAGCCTCCGACTAGCGGGAGGCTTTAATGAGCAGTTCTTC.

On this clone: This sample includes further DNA sequences coding for the same CDR3. This chain links TRBV28 with TRBJ1-3, with 8 bases aligning to TRBD1. The germline gives CDR1 MDHEN, CDR2 SYDVKM. J was trimmed by 3 bases and V by 4 bases; bases with no gene match: 2. The CDR3 is 14 residues long. The CDR3, as DNA: TGTGCCAGCAGTTCCGGACAGGGTGGAAACACCATATATTTT. It is translated as CASSSGQGGNTIYF. Together with reference TRBV28 and TRBJ1-3, the CDR3 gives the full variable domain: DVKVTQSSRYLVKRTGEKVFLECVQDMDHENMFWYRQDPGLGLRLIYFSYDVKMKEKGDIPEGYSVSREKKERFSLILESASTNQTSMYLCASSSGQGGNTIYFGEGSWLTVV.

The V call is TRBV21-1, the J call TRBJ2-7; the table assigns TRBD2, which was not confirmed against the DNA. TRBV21-1 is assigned pseudogene status. The CDR3 is 16 residues long. The CDR3 region has the DNA TGTGCCAGCAGCAGACTAACTAGCGGGAGAATTGACGAGCAGTACTTC. Its protein is CASSRLTSGRIDEQYF.

This clone was seen a few times. The chain carries TRBV6-5 and TRBJ2-7, with 10 positions matching TRBD1. The ends lost 10 bases at V and 6 bases at J; junction bases unmatched: 6. Germline CDR1 MNHEY, CDR2 SVGAGI. This CDR3 region has 12 residues. CDR3 DNA: TGTGCCACACGACAGGGGGCTCTCGAGCAGTACTTC. It is translated as CATRQGALEQYF.

The CDR3 loop reads CASSPGVKETQYF. The CDR3 bases are TGTGCCAGCAGTCCCGGGGTGAAAGAGACCCAGTACTTC. The chain employs TRBV12-3 or TRBV12-4 and TRBJ2-5; D is perhaps TRBD2 (5 bases). The CDR3 has 13 amino acids. Trimming removed 5 bases at V and 3 bases at J, with 10 bases between.

The J gene is TRBJ2-5, the V gene TRBV28, with 7 bases matching TRBD1. This CDR3 is 14 amino acids long. After removal of 5 bases from V and 3 bases from J, the junction contained 6 bases not matched to a gene. CDR1 is MDHEN, CDR2 SYDVKM, per germline. The CDR3 DNA follows: TGTGCCAGCAGTCAATTCGGACAGGAAGAGACCCAGTACTTC. Amino acid sequence: CASSQFGQEETQYF.

V is TRBV5-1 and J is TRBJ2-4; weak D call: TRBD1 (5 bases). Germline-derived CDR1 and CDR2 are SGHRS and YFSETQ. The length of the CDR3 is 14 residues. Trimming left V 1 base short and J 5 bases short, with 10 bases between. Here the CDR3 DNA reads TGCGCCAGCAGCTTGCAGGGTTCGGAAAACATTCAGTACTTC. It translates to CASSLQGSENIQYF.